The 5 T cell receptor beta chains in this list originate from one sample, sequenced in a study of regulatory T cells in long-lasting Graves disease. Time point indicated: persistent/refractory GD, antithyroid drugs over 5 years with positive TRAb. The TCR library used RNA extracted from PBMCs. HTBI primers from iRepertoire and Arm-PCR of CDR3 regions yielded the TCR beta libraries. A single record per CDR3 protein comes from TCRdb applying MiXCR to the multiplex PCR reads. This table holds 500,000 to 700,000 distinct CDR3 sequences, around 30% found once. The sample in question was peripheral blood mononuclear cells (PBMCs), obtained when the disease was refractory, from a patient treated with antithyroid drugs. The receptors were gathered from a female donor with Graves disease.

This chain joins TRBV27 and TRBJ1-6, with D maybe TRBD1 (6 bases). V was cut by 10 bases and J by 5 bases, with 15 bases left in between. The CDR3 consists of 14 residues. Germline-derived CDR1 and CDR2 are MNHEY and SMNVEV (reference sequence). The CDR3 nucleotides are TGTGCCACCAAGGGGGGGAGGGATAATTCACCCCTCCACTTT. Its translation: CATKGGRDNSPLHF.

At least ten counts were recorded for this clonotype. V usage is TRBV2 and J usage is TRBJ1-2; possibly TRBD1 for D (5 bases). The CDR3 has 12 residues. Trimming removed 7 bases at V and 2 bases at J, with 8 bases between. Germline assignment: CDR1 SNHLY and CDR2 FYNNEI. The CDR3 DNA reads as TGTGCCAGCACCTGGGGGAACTATGGCTACACCTTC. Residues: CASTWGNYGYTF.

The chain recombines TRBV4-1 with TRBJ1-5; perhaps TRBD1 as D (6 bases). This CDR3 is 15 amino acids long. The germline V and J ends were trimmed by 0 bases and 3 bases, with 9 bases remaining between them. CDR1 and CDR2 (germline): MGHRA, YSYEKL. The CDR3 nucleotides are TGCGCCAGCAGCCAAGAAGGGGGGATCAATCAGCCCCAGCATTTT. This codes for CASSQEGGINQPQHF.

The chain joins TRBV5-1 to TRBJ2-7; D uncertain. The germline V gene has CDR1 SGHRS and CDR2 YFSETQ. This CDR3 region has 12 residues. Trimming pared 4 bases from V and 5 bases from J, leaving 10 bases between. CDR3 region: CASSAEDNEQYF. The CDR3 DNA follows: TGCGCCAGCAGCGCAGAAGACAACGAGCAGTACTTC.

This clonotype was seen at least ten times. At one of its ends the junction is not consistent with the germline gene, which may arise from a read error. The rearrangement joins TRBV12-3 or TRBV12-4 to TRBJ2-2; no firm D call. The CDR3 is 12 residues long. This CDR3 reads CASRENTGELFF. Written as DNA, the CDR3 is TGCGCCAGCAGAGAGAACACCGGGGAGCTGTTTTTT.